A single sample gave rise to the 11 T cell receptor beta chains below, sequenced in a study of T cells after yellow fever vaccination. TCRdb re-called the 5' RACE reads with MiXCR, one entry per CDR3 protein. The table has 250,000 or so distinct CDR3 sequences, approximately 3.6% seen once. The sample was PBMCs, taken 15 days after the yellow fever booster vaccination. The source of these receptors is a man aged 18 to 35 who received the YFV17D yellow fever vaccine.

This clonotype has ten or more counts. The V call is TRBV7-6, the J call TRBJ2-1; D not resolved. The length of the CDR3 is 14 residues. Germline V CDR1 and CDR2: SGHVS, FNYEAQ. Trimming took 1 base from V and 4 from J, leaving 8 bases between them. The CDR3 nucleotides are TGTGCCAGCAGCTTAGTATCCCCATACAATGAGCAGTTCTTC. Protein sequence: CASSLVSPYNEQFF.

This clonotype showed up many times. The V gene is TRBV21-1, the J gene TRBJ1-6; TRBD1, the table's D call, was not compared with the DNA. TRBV21-1 is termed a pseudogene. The CDR3 runs 16 residues. The CDR3 sequence is CASSKAVQGPASPLHF. CDR3 sequence (DNA): TGTGCCAGCAGCAAAGCTGTACAGGGACCGGCTTCACCCCTCCACTTT.

There are many counts of this clonotype. The gene calls are TRBV4-2 and TRBJ1-1, with D maybe TRBD1 (5 bases). This CDR3 comprises 15 residues. Germline V gene sequence: CDR1 LGHNA, CDR2 YNFKEQ. V was shortened by 1 base and J by 2 bases, with 11 bases between the two germline ends. CDR3 DNA: TGTGCCAGCAGCCAAGTGTACGGGGGAAACACTGAAGCTTTCTTT. Translating gives CASSQVYGGNTEAFF.

This clonotype has a count of ten or more. This chain links TRBV20-1 with TRBJ2-3, with D tentatively TRBD1 (6 bases). Trimming shortened V by 0 bases and J by 8 bases, and 12 bases separated the two germline ends. There are 13 residues in the CDR3. CDR1 is DFQATT and CDR2 is SNEGSKA in the germline V gene (reference sequence). DNA for the CDR3: TGCAGTGCTAGAGATGGGGGCCTTGGTACGCAGTATTTT. Its protein is CSARDGGLGTQYF.

Many counts were recorded for this clonotype. The genes are TRBV11-2 and TRBJ2-1; no firm D call. Trimming stripped 4 bases from V and 2 bases from J, with 9 bases between. The CDR3 covers 14 residues. The germline gives CDR1 SGHAT, CDR2 FQNNGV. CDR3 in amino acids: CASSSPRAYNEQFF. In DNA, the CDR3 is TGTGCCAGCAGCTCCCCCCGGGCCTACAATGAGCAGTTCTTC.

This clonotype was recorded many times. This chain links TRBV4-1 with TRBJ2-3; perhaps TRBD1 as D (5 bases). Trimming pared 1 base from V and 2 bases from J, leaving 10 bases between. This CDR3 has 15 residues. Germline V gene data show CDR1 as MGHRA and CDR2 as YSYEKL. CDR3 nucleotides: TGCGCCAGCAGCCAAGGACAGAGGTTCACAGATACGCAGTATTTT. Protein: CASSQGQRFTDTQYF.

This clonotype was seen ten or more times. This chain joins TRBV4-3 and TRBJ2-7, with D perhaps being TRBD1 or TRBD2 (6 bases each). Germline CDR1 and CDR2: LGHNA and YSLEER. V was pared by 0 bases and J by 7 bases, with 19 bases between. This CDR3 has 16 residues. The CDR3 region has the DNA TGCGCCAGCAGCCAAGATATTACGAGAGGAGGGGGAGAGCAGTACTTC. This codes for CASSQDITRGGGEQYF.

This clonotype was counted ten times or more. This chain uses TRBV2 with TRBJ1-5; D unresolved. The CDR3 has 13 residues. V lost 7 bases and J lost 0, with 7 bases in between. Per the germline V gene, CDR1 is SNHLY and CDR2 is FYNNEI. The DNA of the CDR3 is TGTGCCAGCATGGAAGATAGCAATCAGCCCCAGCATTTT. Its translation is CASMEDSNQPQHF.

This clonotype was recorded many times. The chain joins TRBV7-2 to TRBJ1-5, with D hard to call. V was pared by 5 bases and J by 0 bases, with 17 bases between. The CDR3 length is 17 residues. Germline values: CDR1 SGHTA, CDR2 FQGNSA. The CDR3 coding sequence is TGTGCCAGCAGCCTTATGTGGAGCGGCGTTAGCAATCAGCCCCAGCATTTT. Translated: CASSLMWSGVSNQPQHF.

The chain joins TRBV30 to TRBJ1-5, with no clear D. Germline CDR1 and CDR2: GTSNPN and SVGIG (reference sequence). The CDR3 consists of 12 residues. Trimming pared 1 base from V and 9 bases from J, leaving 10 bases between. In nucleotides, the CDR3 is TGTGCCTGGAGTGAGGGATCTCCGCCCCAGCATTTT. The encoded protein is CAWSEGSPPQHF.

This clonotype has a count of ten or more. The chain recombines TRBV3-1 with TRBJ2-1, with D possibly TRBD2 on 5 matching bases. CDR3 length: 14 residues. Germline values: CDR1 LGHDT, CDR2 YNNKEL (reference sequence). V lost 6 bases and J lost 0, with 9 bases in between. CDR3 residues: CASRSRDSYNEQFF. CDR3 DNA sequence: TGTGCCAGCAGATCGAGGGACTCCTACAATGAGCAGTTCTTC.